The rows below give T cell receptor beta chains drawn from one sample of a study of molecular identifiers for immune sequencing clone quantification. Each CDR3 protein is one row after TCRdb ran MiXCR on the PCR reads. The profile shows about 40,000 distinct CDR3 sequences, approximately 18% of them singletons. The sequenced material came from naive CD8+ T cells from blood, with Jurkat cell RNA spiked in. The source of these receptors is a human donor in good health. Some libraries in this study had Jurkat cell RNA spiked in. Both conserved end residues are trimmed from each CDR3. A clone size is listed for some rows: how often the clone was seen (once, few, many), or a class if it is expanded.

v_gene: TRBV4-3; abundance: few; CDR3aa: ASSQDRLAGYEQY
v_gene: TRBV12-3/TRBV12-4; abundance: few; CDR3aa: ASSPGLAGFPYNEQF
v_gene: TRBV10-3; abundance: many; CDR3aa: AISWGGSLY
v_gene: TRBV4-3; abundance: NA; CDR3aa: AGSKFGRTYEQY
v_gene: TRBV29-1; abundance: many; CDR3aa: SVGGGSSYEQY
v_gene: TRBV29-1; abundance: many; CDR3aa: SVELGRFQY
v_gene: TRBV5-6; abundance: many; CDR3aa: ASSLARNEQF
v_gene: TRBV29-1; abundance: few; CDR3aa: SVVIGATNTGELF
v_gene: TRBV6-2/TRBV6-3; abundance: many; CDR3aa: ASLDQGEEQY
v_gene: TRBV28; abundance: many; CDR3aa: ASTHRSEQY
v_gene: TRBV5-5; abundance: NA; CDR3aa: ASSLALGGAGQPQH
v_gene: TRBV5-1; abundance: NA; CDR3aa: ASSFGGETYEQY
v_gene: TRBV4-3; abundance: NA; CDR3aa: ATSLGLALDNEQF
v_gene: TRBV12-3/TRBV12-4; abundance: many; CDR3aa: ASSLGLVYEQY
v_gene: TRBV28; abundance: many; CDR3aa: ASSFVNEQF
v_gene: TRBV4-1; abundance: many; CDR3aa: ASSPWGVGDYGYT
v_gene: TRBV7-2; abundance: many; CDR3aa: ASSLVGSGYSYNEQF
v_gene: TRBV25-1; abundance: many; CDR3aa: ASSGGLTGRNSPLH
v_gene: TRBV4-3; abundance: NA; CDR3aa: VSSQGGRRYNEQF
v_gene: TRBV19; abundance: many; CDR3aa: ASSIVGAGPHEQY
v_gene: TRBV7-9; abundance: many; CDR3aa: ASSMGLAGLNTGELF
v_gene: TRBV12-3/TRBV12-4; abundance: many; CDR3aa: ASRPDYNSGNTIY
v_gene: TRBV29-1; abundance: NA; CDR3aa: SVEGGTGENTGELF
v_gene: TRBV29-1; abundance: many; CDR3aa: SVGRDSSYEQY
v_gene: TRBV2; abundance: many; CDR3aa: ASSEASQGQF
v_gene: TRBV6-5; abundance: many; CDR3aa: ASSFGRKNTEAF
v_gene: TRBV29-1; abundance: NA; CDR3aa: SVEAGEQF
v_gene: TRBV6-5; abundance: few; CDR3aa: ASSYGLAGYNEQF
v_gene: TRBV4-1; abundance: NA; CDR3aa: ASSQEGGYRLNTQY
v_gene: TRBV11-2; abundance: many; CDR3aa: ASSFGHPYEQY
v_gene: TRBV7-9; abundance: few; CDR3aa: ASSSAVLRTGDSYEQY
v_gene: TRBV13; abundance: many; CDR3aa: ASSLGGQGLNEQF
v_gene: TRBV5-6; abundance: few; CDR3aa: ASSLALAVYEQY
v_gene: TRBV20-1; abundance: many; CDR3aa: SAPTSGTYEQY
v_gene: TRBV28; abundance: NA; CDR3aa: ASSSTGGSDIQY
v_gene: TRBV27; abundance: few; CDR3aa: ASRNPTGTSGGSEQF
v_gene: TRBV19; abundance: many; CDR3aa: ACIPGWGGRGEAF
v_gene: TRBV28; abundance: many; CDR3aa: ASSELAGGPSEQF
v_gene: TRBV7-6; abundance: many; CDR3aa: ASSSSPGQGWSGELF
v_gene: TRBV25-1; abundance: NA; CDR3aa: ASGITDTQY
v_gene: TRBV7-9; abundance: many; CDR3aa: ASGGQGHTEAF
v_gene: TRBV24-1; abundance: few; CDR3aa: ATGYRETQY